The 11 T cell receptor beta chains in this list originate from one sample, sequenced in a study of T cells in Graves' hyperthyroidism and ophthalmopathy. Amplification of TCR beta CDR3 regions used RNA as the template. TCR CDR3 regions were first amplified by RT-PCR with HTBI primers. TCRdb reanalysed the multiplex PCR reads using MiXCR and keeps one entry per CDR3 protein. Of a few hundred thousand distinct CDR3 sequences listed, 15% to 18% are singletons. What was sequenced was blood. The receptors were gathered from a woman aged 18-29 years with Graves' hyperthyroidism.

This clonotype showed up many times. The chain carries TRBV5-1 and TRBJ1-1, with D hard to call. Deletions cut 0 bases from V and 1 base from J, with 7 bases between. This CDR3 is 14 amino acids long. CDR1 SGHRS and CDR2 YFSETQ come from the germline V gene. CDR3 sequence (DNA): TGCGCCAGCAGCTTGGAAGTGGGGAACACTGAAGCTTTCTTT. Its translation is CASSLEVGNTEAFF.

This clonotype has only a few counts. This may be a read error, as it is one base from a much larger clone. V is TRBV28 and J is TRBJ2-3; 8 nucleotides line up with TRBD2. The CDR3 is made up of 15 amino acids. CDR1 and CDR2 (germline): MDHEN, SYDVKM. In DNA, the CDR3 is TGTGCCGGCAGTCCCCCTGACGGGAGGGGAGATACGCAGTATTTT. Translation gives CAGSPPDGRGDTQYF.

This rearrangement joins TRBV7-9 to TRBJ2-1; 11 bases align to TRBD2. Trimming removed 5 bases from V and 7 bases from J; junction bases left unmatched: 10. The CDR3 totals 16 residues. Per the germline V gene, CDR1 is SEHNR and CDR2 is FQNEAQ (reference sequence). CDR3 amino acids: CASSLVAGGPRNEQFF. The CDR3 DNA is TGTGCCAGCAGCCTTGTAGCGGGAGGGCCGCGTAATGAGCAGTTCTTC.

This chain connects TRBV7-9 to TRBJ2-7; D may be TRBD1 (5 bases). V gave up 4 bases and J gave up 2 bases, with 12 bases separating them. The CDR3 has 14 amino acids. Per the germline V gene, CDR1 is SEHNR and CDR2 is FQNEAQ (reference sequence). The CDR3 protein is CASSSTVVTYEQYF. For the CDR3, the DNA is TGTGCCAGCAGCTCGACAGTAGTAACCTACGAGCAGTACTTC. Full variable domain (remainder filled in from reference TRBV7-9 and TRBJ2-7): DTGVSQNPRHKITKRGQNVTFRCDPISEHNRLYWYRQTLGQGPEFLTYFQNEAQLEKSRLLSDRFSAERPKGSFSTLEIQRTEQGDSAMYLCASSSTVVTYEQYFGPGTRLTVT.

In its sample, this clonotype was seen many times. The rearrangement uses TRBV3-1 and TRBJ2-6; D call uncertain. Germline V lookup: CDR1 LGHDT, CDR2 YNNKEL (reference sequence). This CDR3 has 15 amino acids. The V gene lost 4 bases and the J gene lost 0 bases, with 7 bases spanning the gap. The CDR3, as DNA: TGTGCCAGCAGCCGTAGGACCTCTGGGGCCAACGTCCTGACTTTC. Translated, it gives CASSRRTSGANVLTF.

Points on this clonotype: This may be a read error: a much more frequent sequence differs by one nucleotide. The chain employs TRBV6-1 and TRBJ1-1; 9 bases agree with TRBD1. This CDR3 is built from 14 residues. Germline V gene lookup returns CDR1 MNHNS and CDR2 SASEGT. In DNA, the CDR3 is TGTGCCGGCAGCCGGGGACAGGGAAGCACTGAAGCTTTCTTT. Amino acid sequence: CAGSRGQGSTEAFF.

This clonotype was observed a few times. The rearrangement joins TRBV20-1 to TRBJ2-3; D is perhaps TRBD1 or TRBD2 (6 bases each). Trimming took off 6 bases at V and 9 bases at J, with 25 bases between the two ends. This CDR3 has 15 residues. The germline gives CDR1 DFQATT, CDR2 SNEGSKA (reference sequence). CDR3 in DNA: TGCAGTGCAATGGCCACTAGCCAAGGGGGGCGCACGCAGTATTTT. It codes for CSAMATSQGGRTQYF.

The CDR3 spells CASSPRGPGYMNTEAFF. The CDR3 region has the DNA TGTGCCAGTAGTCCTAGGGGCCCAGGGTACATGAACACTGAAGCTTTCTTT. The chain is built from TRBV19 and TRBJ1-1; perhaps TRBD1 as D (5 bases). Germline V gene data show CDR1 as LNHDA and CDR2 as SQIVND (reference sequence). V shed 5 bases and J shed 0 bases, with 19 bases lying between them. This CDR3 is built from 17 residues.

This clonotype appeared many times. This chain joins TRBV7-2 and TRBJ2-1, with D perhaps matching TRBD1 (6 bases). Germline assignment: CDR1 SGHTA and CDR2 FQGNSA. There are 12 residues in the CDR3. Trimming removed 4 bases from V and 10 bases from J, with 11 bases in between. CDR3 sequence reads: CASSYTGKEQFF. CDR3 DNA: TGTGCCAGCAGCTACACAGGGAAGGAGCAGTTCTTC.

This clonotype has only a few counts. V gene TRBV6-1 combines with J gene TRBJ1-1; no firm D call. This CDR3 spans 14 amino acids. V lost 7 bases, J lost 0 bases, and 12 bases lay in between. Germline V gene data show CDR1 as MNHNS and CDR2 as SASEGT. Written as DNA, the CDR3 is TGTGCCAGCACACTGGGCTTGGTGAACACTGAAGCTTTCTTT. This encodes CASTLGLVNTEAFF.

This chain uses TRBV7-2 with TRBJ1-2; 7 bases are shared with TRBD1. The CDR3 runs to 11 residues. The V gene end was trimmed by 5 bases and the J gene end by 11 bases; junction bases not matched to a gene: 5. Germline loops: CDR1 SGHTA, CDR2 FQGNSA. The CDR3 here is CASSLDRVYTF. CDR3 nucleotide sequence: TGTGCCAGCAGCCTAGACAGGGTTTACACCTTC.